The next 14 T cell receptor beta chains were all read from a single sample in a study of human T cells and chemical hapten exposure. The time point was: patch test 1, 2 weeks after DPC sensitization. Treatment in this sample: therapeutic diphenylcyclopropenone sensitization with weekly scalp DPC. TCRdb re-derived calls from the RACE reads in MiXCR, one entry per CDR3 protein. The profile shows about 380,000 distinct CDR3 sequences, nearly 5% of them singletons. The material sequenced was whole blood, taken in connection with sensitization to the hapten diphenylcyclopropenone (DPC). Receptors originate from a woman between 45 and 65 years old with alopecia areata. Some clones in this sample may be carry-over from other donors' samples.

The chain links TRBV4-3 to TRBJ1-6; the D is unclear. This CDR3 region has 14 residues. Germline V CDR1 and CDR2: LGHNA, YSLEER. V was trimmed by 3 bases and J by 6 bases, leaving 9 bases between them. This CDR3 reads CASSHLATNSPLHF. As DNA, the CDR3 is TGCGCCAGCAGCCATCTCGCCACTAATTCACCCCTCCACTTT.

The genes are TRBV20-1 and TRBJ2-3, with 8 bases fitting TRBD2. After removal of 6 bases from V and 1 base from J, the junction contained 3 bases not matched to a gene. The germline V gene has CDR1 DFQATT and CDR2 SNEGSKA (reference sequence). The CDR3 is made up of 13 amino acids. CDR3 loop: CSAPTSGTDTQYF. In DNA, the CDR3 is TGCAGTGCGCCGACTAGCGGCACAGATACGCAGTATTTT.

A word on this clonotype: A much larger clone sits a single nucleotide away, making a read error possible. The chain employs TRBV5-1 and TRBJ1-2; unclear D gene. The CDR3 loop spans 14 amino acids. Trimming shortened V by 5 bases and J by 3 bases, and 14 bases separated the two germline ends. The germline gives CDR1 SGHRS, CDR2 YFSETQ. The CDR3 coding sequence is TGCGCCAGCAGACCCACATCTCCGGACTATGGCTACACCTTC. This sequence encodes CASRPTSPDYGYTF.

This clonotype was recorded many times. This chain joins TRBV29-1 and TRBJ1-1; 8 bases map to TRBD1. CDR1 and CDR2 from the germline V gene are SQVTM and ANQGSEA. Trimming cost V 7 bases and J 9 bases; bases outside gene matches: 10. The CDR3 is 12 residues long. The CDR3 is CSAGGQEGKAFF. The CDR3, as DNA: TGCAGCGCAGGGGGACAGGAGGGAAAAGCTTTCTTT.

About this clonotype: One base away lies a much larger clone, so this may be a sequencing read error. The V call is TRBV6-1, the J call TRBJ1-5; no definite D call. This CDR3 is built from 18 residues. Trimming cost V 1 base and J 3 bases, with 19 bases left between them. Per germline, CDR1 MNHNS and CDR2 SASEGT. The DNA of the CDR3 is TGTGCCAGCAGTGAAGGGATCTTTACGGCACAGTCCAATCAGCCCCAGCATTTT. Translated: CASSEGIFTAQSNQPQHF.

Ten or more counts support this clonotype. V is TRBV7-6 and J is TRBJ2-3, with D possibly being TRBD1 or TRBD2 (5 bases each). The V gene's germline CDR1 is SGHVS and CDR2 FNYEAQ. The CDR3 length is 16 residues. The V and J ends lost 3 bases and 4 bases respectively, with 17 bases between them. The CDR3 DNA is TGTGCCAGCAGCTTCGGTGGGGGACCCCGTCCAGATACGCAGTATTTT. Its translation: CASSFGGGPRPDTQYF.

This clonotype has a count of ten or more. The chain links TRBV7-2 to TRBJ1-1; a possible D gene is TRBD1 (6 bases). V lost 5 bases and J lost 0, with 19 bases in between. CDR1 and CDR2 (germline): SGHTA, FQGNSA. The CDR3 consists of 17 residues. The CDR3 protein is CASSQVVDSYLNTEAFF. The CDR3, as DNA: TGTGCCAGCAGCCAAGTCGTGGACAGCTACTTGAACACTGAAGCTTTCTTT.

Note on this clonotype: An end of the junction does not agree with germline; a read error may underlie this. The rearrangement links TRBV29-1 to TRBJ1-2, with TRBD1 matching 7 bases. Looked up from germline, CDR1 is SQVTM and CDR2 is ANQGSEA. The CDR3 covers 13 residues. CDR3 amino acids: CSVEEGAGIWNTF. CDR3 sequence (DNA): TGCAGCGTCGAAGAGGGGGCCGGGATTTGGAACACCTTC.

This clonotype was seen at least ten times. This chain uses TRBV28 with TRBJ1-5; D is unclear. The CDR3 covers 11 residues. V lost 4 bases and J 8 bases, leaving 6 bases between the germline ends. Germline-derived CDR1 and CDR2 are MDHEN and SYDVKM. Written as DNA, the CDR3 is TGTGCCAGCAGTTCGAGGGAGCCCCAGCATTTT. Translating it yields CASSSREPQHF. The complete variable domain, with remaining parts taken from reference TRBV28 and TRBJ1-5, reads DVKVTQSSRYLVKRTGEKVFLECVQDMDHENMFWYRQDPGLGLRLIYFSYDVKMKEKGDIPEGYSVSREKKERFSLILESASTNQTSMYLCASSSREPQHFGDGTRLSIL.

This clonotype was seen ten or more times. The rearrangement joins TRBV12-3 or TRBV12-4 to TRBJ2-2; unclear D gene. CDR3 length equals 12 residues. V was shortened by 6 bases and J by 5 bases, with 7 bases between the two germline ends. CDR3 protein: CASRATTGELFF. CDR3 nucleotide sequence: TGTGCCAGCAGGGCCACGACCGGGGAGCTGTTTTTT.

This clonotype was counted many times. The chain links TRBV24-1 to TRBJ1-1, with D tentatively TRBD1 (6 bases). Between the trimmed V and J ends, which lost 1 base and 4 bases, there was a span of 39 bases. In germline, CDR1 is KGHDR, CDR2 SFDVKD. This CDR3 comprises 24 residues. The CDR3: CATSDFFSSFATGKLEWKSTEAFF. CDR3 bases: TGTGCCACCAGTGATTTCTTTTCATCGTTCGCAACAGGGAAGTTGGAATGGAAGAGCACTGAAGCTTTCTTT.

V is TRBV6-2 or TRBV6-3 and J is TRBJ1-1, with D uncertain. Trimming left V 2 bases short and J 9 bases short, with 10 bases between. Germline V gene lookup returns CDR1 MNHEY and CDR2 SVGEGT. The CDR3 extends over 12 amino acids. The chain's CDR3 is CASSYTGVQAFF. CDR3 bases: TGTGCCAGCAGTTACACCGGGGTTCAAGCTTTCTTT.

The chain has TRBV5-6 and TRBJ2-5, with D possibly being TRBD1 (5 bases). CDR1 is SGHDT and CDR2 is YYEEEE in the germline V gene. V shed 5 bases and J shed 4 bases, with 9 bases lying between them. The CDR3 totals 12 residues. This CDR3 is CASSGAAETQYF. The CDR3, as DNA: TGTGCCAGCAGTGGGGCCGCAGAGACCCAGTACTTC.

This clonotype was counted at least ten times. The CDR3 region has the DNA TGTGCCAGCAGAAGACAGGGGCCGGTACAAGAGACCCAGTACTTC. Translation gives CASRRQGPVQETQYF. The chain employs TRBV28 and TRBJ2-5, with 8 bases aligning to TRBD1. This CDR3 contains 15 residues. V shed 6 bases and J 2 bases; nucleotides not matched to a gene: 8. Germline assignment: CDR1 MDHEN and CDR2 SYDVKM. The full variable domain, in which reference TRBV28 and TRBJ2-5 provide the parts outside the CDR3, is DVKVTQSSRYLVKRTGEKVFLECVQDMDHENMFWYRQDPGLGLRLIYFSYDVKMKEKGDIPEGYSVSREKKERFSLILESASTNQTSMYLCASRRQGPVQETQYFGPGTRLLVL.